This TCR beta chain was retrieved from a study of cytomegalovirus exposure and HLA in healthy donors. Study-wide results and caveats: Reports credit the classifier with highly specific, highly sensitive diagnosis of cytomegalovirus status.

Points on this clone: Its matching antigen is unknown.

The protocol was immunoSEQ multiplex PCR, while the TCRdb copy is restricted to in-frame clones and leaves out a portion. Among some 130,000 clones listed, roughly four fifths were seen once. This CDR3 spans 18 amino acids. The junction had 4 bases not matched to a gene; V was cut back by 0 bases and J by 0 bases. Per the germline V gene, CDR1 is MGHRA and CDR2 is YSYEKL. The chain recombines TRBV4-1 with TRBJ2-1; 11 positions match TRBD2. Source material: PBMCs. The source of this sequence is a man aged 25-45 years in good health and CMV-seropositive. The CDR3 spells CASSQDLTSGASYNEQFF. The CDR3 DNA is TGCGCCAGCAGCCAAGATTTGACTAGCGGGGCCTCCTACAATGAGCAGTTCTTC.